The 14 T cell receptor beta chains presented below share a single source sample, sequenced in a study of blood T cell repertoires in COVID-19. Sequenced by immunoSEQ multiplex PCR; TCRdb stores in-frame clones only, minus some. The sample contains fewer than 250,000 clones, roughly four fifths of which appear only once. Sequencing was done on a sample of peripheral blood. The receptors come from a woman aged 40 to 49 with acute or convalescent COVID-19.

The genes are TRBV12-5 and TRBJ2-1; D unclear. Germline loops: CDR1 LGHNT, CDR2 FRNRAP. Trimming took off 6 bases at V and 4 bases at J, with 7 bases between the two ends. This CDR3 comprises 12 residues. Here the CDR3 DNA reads TGTGCTAGTGGACAATATTACAATGAGCAGTTCTTC. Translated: CASGQYYNEQFF.

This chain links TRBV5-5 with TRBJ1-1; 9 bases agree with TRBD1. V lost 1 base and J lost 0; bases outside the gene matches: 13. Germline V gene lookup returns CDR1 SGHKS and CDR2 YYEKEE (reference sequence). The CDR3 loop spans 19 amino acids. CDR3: CASSLTFSGTGRVNTEAFF. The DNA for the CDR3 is TGTGCCAGCAGCTTGACCTTCTCCGGGACAGGGAGAGTGAACACTGAAGCTTTCTTT.

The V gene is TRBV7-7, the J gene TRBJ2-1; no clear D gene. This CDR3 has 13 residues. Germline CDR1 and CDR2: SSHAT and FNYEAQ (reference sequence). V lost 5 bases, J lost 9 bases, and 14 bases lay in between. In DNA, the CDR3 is TGTGCCAGCAGCGCTGCTATCAACGGTGAGCAGTTCTTC. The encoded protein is CASSAAINGEQFF.

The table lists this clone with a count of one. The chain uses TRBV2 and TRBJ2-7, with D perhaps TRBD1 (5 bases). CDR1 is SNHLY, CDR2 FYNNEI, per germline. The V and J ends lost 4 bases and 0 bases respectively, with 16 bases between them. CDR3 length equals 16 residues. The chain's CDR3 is CASSGLDKFSSYEQYF. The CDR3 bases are TGTGCCAGCAGTGGGTTGGACAAATTCAGCTCCTACGAGCAGTACTTC. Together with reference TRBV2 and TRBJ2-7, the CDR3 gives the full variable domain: EPEVTQTPSHQVTQMGQEVILRCVPISNHLYFYWYRQILGQKVEFLVSFYNNEISEKSEIFDDQFSVERPDGSNFTLKIRSTKLEDSAMYFCASSGLDKFSSYEQYFGPGTRLTVT.

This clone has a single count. The CDR3 region has the DNA TGTGCCAGCAGCTTATTACAGGCCTTCACAGATACGCAGTATTTT. This sequence encodes CASSLLQAFTDTQYF. The V gene is TRBV7-2, the J gene TRBJ2-3; TRBD1 might be the D (5 bases). Germline-derived CDR1 and CDR2 are SGHTA and FQGNSA. V lost 2 bases and J 2 bases, leaving 11 bases between the germline ends. The CDR3 contains 15 residues.

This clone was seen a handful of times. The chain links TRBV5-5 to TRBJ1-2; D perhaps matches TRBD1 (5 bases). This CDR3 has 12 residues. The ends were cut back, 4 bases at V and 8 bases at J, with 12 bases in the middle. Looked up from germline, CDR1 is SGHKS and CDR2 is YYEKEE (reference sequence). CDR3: CASSRPGGGYTF. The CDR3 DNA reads TGTGCCAGCAGCCGCCCGGGGGGGGGCTACACCTTC.

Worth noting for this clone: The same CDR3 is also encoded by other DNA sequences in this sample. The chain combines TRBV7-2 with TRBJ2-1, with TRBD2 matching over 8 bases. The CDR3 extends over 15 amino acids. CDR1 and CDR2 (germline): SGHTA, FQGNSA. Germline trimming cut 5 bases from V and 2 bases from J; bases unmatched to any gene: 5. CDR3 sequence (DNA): TGTGCCAGCAGCCGGCCGGGACTAGCCTACAATGAGCAGTTCTTC. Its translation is CASSRPGLAYNEQFF. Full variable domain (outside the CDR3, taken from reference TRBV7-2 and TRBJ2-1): GAGVSQSPSNKVTEKGKDVELRCDPISGHTALYWYRQSLGQGLEFLIYFQGNSAPDKSGLPSDRFSAERTGGSVSTLTIQRTQQEDSAVYLCASSRPGLAYNEQFFGPGTRLTVL.

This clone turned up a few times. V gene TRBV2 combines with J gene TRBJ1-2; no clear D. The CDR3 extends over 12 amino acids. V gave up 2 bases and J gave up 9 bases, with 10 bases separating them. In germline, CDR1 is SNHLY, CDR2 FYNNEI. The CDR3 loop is CASSEQTTRYTF. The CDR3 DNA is TGTGCCAGCAGTGAACAGACGACTCGCTACACCTTC.

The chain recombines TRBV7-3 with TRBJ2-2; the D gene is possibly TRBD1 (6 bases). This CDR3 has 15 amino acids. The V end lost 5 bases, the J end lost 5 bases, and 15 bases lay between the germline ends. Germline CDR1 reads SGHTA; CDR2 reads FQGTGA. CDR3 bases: TGTGCCAGCAGCGGGGGCCTCGGTGGGACCGGGGAGCTGTTTTTT. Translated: CASSGGLGGTGELFF.

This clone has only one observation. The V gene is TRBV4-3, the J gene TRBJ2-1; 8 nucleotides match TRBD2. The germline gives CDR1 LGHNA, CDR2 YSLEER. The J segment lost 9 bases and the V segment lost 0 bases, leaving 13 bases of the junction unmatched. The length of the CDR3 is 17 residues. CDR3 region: CASSQDGGLLAGGEQFF. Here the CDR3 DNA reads TGCGCCAGCAGCCAAGATGGGGGACTCCTAGCGGGCGGTGAGCAGTTCTTC.

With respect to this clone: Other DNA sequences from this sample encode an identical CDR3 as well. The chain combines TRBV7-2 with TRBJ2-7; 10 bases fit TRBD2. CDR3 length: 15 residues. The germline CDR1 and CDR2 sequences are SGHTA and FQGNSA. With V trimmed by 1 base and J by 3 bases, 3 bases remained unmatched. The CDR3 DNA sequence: TGTGCCAGCAGCTTAGGAGCGGGAGGGAGCTACGAGCAGTACTTC. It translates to CASSLGAGGSYEQYF.

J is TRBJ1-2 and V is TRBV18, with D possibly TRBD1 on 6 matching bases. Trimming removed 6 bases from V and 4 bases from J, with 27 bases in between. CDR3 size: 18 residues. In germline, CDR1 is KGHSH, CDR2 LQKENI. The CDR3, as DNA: TGTGCCAGCTCGGCCTTCCGTCAGGAGCAGGGGATCAGCTATGGCTACACCTTC. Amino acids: CASSAFRQEQGISYGYTF. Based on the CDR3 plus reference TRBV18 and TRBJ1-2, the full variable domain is NAGVMQNPRHLVRRRGQEARLRCSPMKGHSHVYWYRQLPEEGLKFMVYLQKENIIDESGMPKERFSAEFPKEGPSILRIQQVVRGDSAAYFCASSAFRQEQGISYGYTFGSGTRLTVV.

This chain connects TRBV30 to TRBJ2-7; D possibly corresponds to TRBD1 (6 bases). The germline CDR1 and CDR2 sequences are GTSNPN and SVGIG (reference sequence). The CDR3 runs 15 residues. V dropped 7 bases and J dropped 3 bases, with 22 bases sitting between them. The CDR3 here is CAYSWAIPGVYEQYF. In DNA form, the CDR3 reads TGTGCCTACTCGTGGGCGATTCCAGGGGTCTACGAGCAGTACTTC.

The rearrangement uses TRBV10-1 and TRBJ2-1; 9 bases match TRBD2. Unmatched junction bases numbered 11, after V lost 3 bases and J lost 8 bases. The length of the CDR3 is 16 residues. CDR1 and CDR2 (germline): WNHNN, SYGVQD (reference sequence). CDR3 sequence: CASSDRGSGGFHEQFF. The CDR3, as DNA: TGCGCCAGCAGTGACAGAGGGAGCGGGGGGTTCCATGAGCAGTTCTTC.